A single sample gave rise to the 27 T cell receptor beta chains below, sequenced in a study of neoadjuvant anti-PD-1 for oral cavity cancer. Sequencing used immunoSEQ multiplex PCR; TCRdb keeps in-frame clones, though not all of them. This repertoire shows about 14,000 clones, 50% to 70% found once; its top ten account for around 2.7%. The specimen was PBMCs, collected before nivolumab (anti-PD-1) treatment. These receptors originate from a person aged 35 to 85 with oral cavity squamous cell carcinoma.

The chain has TRBV27 and TRBJ2-7; 11 nucleotides agree with TRBD2. Germline CDR1 reads MNHEY; CDR2 reads SMNVEV (reference sequence). Trimming at V came to 6 bases and at J to 0 bases, leaving 10 bases not matched to a gene. This CDR3 has 17 amino acids. Written as DNA, the CDR3 is TGTGCCAGCAGGAGACAGGGACTAGCGGATGCCTCCTACGAGCAGTACTTC. It specifies CASRRQGLADASYEQYF.

J is TRBJ1-1 and V is TRBV28, with D possibly being TRBD1 (6 bases). The CDR3 extends over 13 amino acids. V lost 4 bases, J lost 1 base, and 7 bases lay in between. Germline V lookup: CDR1 MDHEN, CDR2 SYDVKM. CDR3 loop: CASSYRENTEAFF. CDR3 coding DNA: TGTGCCAGCAGTTACAGGGAGAACACTGAAGCTTTCTTT.

The CDR3 DNA sequence: TGCGCCAGCAGTCAACGAGACAGGGGAGGGCTCTATGGCTACACCTTC. As protein: CASSQRDRGGLYGYTF. V usage is TRBV23-1 and J usage is TRBJ1-2, with 8 bases aligning to TRBD1. TRBV23-1 qualifies as an ORF whose function is uncertain. The CDR3 spans 16 residues. The trim removed 2 bases at V and 4 bases at J, leaving 9 bases unmatched.

V usage is TRBV6-9 and J usage is TRBJ2-2; 7 bases are a match to TRBD1. Per germline, CDR1 MNHGY and CDR2 SVAAGI. This CDR3 comprises 17 residues. Trimming cost V 3 bases and J 0 bases; bases outside gene matches: 7. DNA of the CDR3: TGTGCCAGCAGTTACCCAGAGACAGGGACGAACACCGGGGAGCTGTTTTTT. It codes for CASSYPETGTNTGELFF.

The chain recombines TRBV6-1 with TRBJ1-5; no firm D call. Trimming shortened V by 4 bases and J by 3 bases, and 10 bases separated the two germline ends. Germline CDR1 MNHNS, CDR2 SASEGT. The CDR3 is 14 amino acids. CDR3 bases: TGTGCCAGCAGTGTGCGGCAGGACAATCAGCCCCAGCATTTT. It yields the protein CASSVRQDNQPQHF.

This clone appeared a few times. The V call is TRBV5-4, the J call TRBJ2-7; the D gene is possibly TRBD1 (5 bases). Germline V gene lookup returns CDR1 SGHNT and CDR2 YYREEE (reference sequence). The CDR3 spans 14 residues. The V and J ends lost 4 bases and 0 bases respectively, with 11 bases between them. DNA of the CDR3: TGTGCCAGCAGCATGGCAGGGTACTCCTACGAGCAGTACTTC. As protein: CASSMAGYSYEQYF.

V is TRBV9 and J is TRBJ1-1; D is possibly TRBD1 (6 bases). Germline V gene lookup returns CDR1 SGDLS and CDR2 YYNGEE. The CDR3 loop spans 16 amino acids. Trimming took off 4 bases at V and 5 bases at J, with 21 bases between the two ends. The CDR3 region is CASSPHPYQRGTEAFF. The CDR3 DNA is TGTGCCAGCAGCCCCCACCCCTACCAGAGGGGGACTGAAGCTTTCTTT.

The rearrangement links TRBV5-4 to TRBJ1-5; D not resolved. The CDR3 runs to 16 residues. Germline V gene lookup returns CDR1 SGHNT and CDR2 YYREEE (reference sequence). Trimming removed 1 base at V and 1 base at J, with 12 bases between. The CDR3 sequence: CASSLWGVGSNQPQHF. CDR3 in DNA: TGTGCCAGCAGCTTGTGGGGAGTCGGCAGCAATCAGCCCCAGCATTTT.

The rearrangement links TRBV6-1 to TRBJ1-2; 9 positions agree with TRBD1. Unmatched junction bases numbered 4, after V lost 1 base and J lost 13 bases. Germline CDR1 is MNHNS and CDR2 is SASEGT. CDR3 length: 12 residues. The CDR3 coding sequence is TGTGCCAGCAGTGAAGGAACAGGGGGCCGCACCTTC. It specifies CASSEGTGGRTF.

This clone turned up a few times. The V call is TRBV11-2, the J call TRBJ1-2; TRBD1 aligns across 7 bases. The germline CDR1 and CDR2 sequences are SGHAT and FQNNGV. V gave up 5 bases and J gave up 3 bases; unmatched junction bases: 3. This CDR3 spans 13 amino acids. The CDR3 sequence is CASSPGQDYGYTF. The CDR3 DNA reads TGTGCCAGCAGCCCAGGACAGGACTATGGCTACACCTTC.

This clone has a handful of counts. V usage is TRBV27 and J usage is TRBJ1-5, with a weak D call TRBD1 (6 bases). CDR1 is MNHEY, CDR2 SMNVEV, per germline (reference sequence). V was cut by 5 bases and J by 3 bases, with 11 bases left in between. The CDR3 totals 14 residues. The CDR3 here is CASSDTGLNQPQHF. As DNA, the CDR3 is TGTGCCAGCAGTGACACAGGGCTCAATCAGCCCCAGCATTTT.

The sample holds one count of this clone. The chain uses TRBV19 and TRBJ1-2; D gene uncertain. The CDR3 spans 12 residues. Germline loops: CDR1 LNHDA, CDR2 SQIVND (reference sequence). In nucleotides, the CDR3 is TGTGCTTCATCGGACCAATTGCGCGGCTACACCTTC. This translates into CASSDQLRGYTF.

This clone was recorded once. This chain links TRBV5-1 with TRBJ2-6, with a possible D match to TRBD1 (5 bases). The CDR3 is 14 amino acids. V dropped 4 bases and J dropped 4 bases, with 9 bases sitting between them. Germline V lookup: CDR1 SGHRS, CDR2 YFSETQ. The CDR3 here is CASSQGAGANVLTF. CDR3 DNA: TGCGCCAGCAGCCAAGGGGCCGGGGCCAACGTCCTGACTTTC.

The chain has TRBV30 and TRBJ1-1; no definite D call. The V gene's germline CDR1 is GTSNPN and CDR2 SVGIG (reference sequence). There are 15 residues in the CDR3. V lost 0 bases, J lost 2 bases, and 13 bases lay in between. The CDR3 loop reads CAWSVGFLENTEAFF. As DNA, the CDR3 is TGTGCCTGGAGTGTAGGGTTTTTAGAAAACACTGAAGCTTTCTTT.

A few counts support this clone. The rearrangement uses TRBV28 and TRBJ2-7, with D perhaps matching TRBD1 (5 bases). The CDR3 is made up of 13 amino acids. Germline values: CDR1 MDHEN, CDR2 SYDVKM. The V and J ends lost 3 bases and 2 bases respectively, with 8 bases between them. In DNA form, the CDR3 reads TGTGCCAGCAGTTTTCTGGGGCCCTACGAGCAGTACTTC. Amino acid sequence: CASSFLGPYEQYF.

The V gene is TRBV5-4, the J gene TRBJ2-3, with 10 bases fitting TRBD1. V gave up 4 bases and J gave up 5 bases; unmatched junction bases: 7. CDR3 length: 15 amino acids. The germline V gene encodes CDR1 SGHNT and CDR2 YYREEE (reference sequence). The CDR3 DNA is TGTGCCAGCAGCAGTAGACAGGGGGCGGGAGATACGCAGTATTTT. Translating it yields CASSSRQGAGDTQYF.

The chain recombines TRBV5-1 with TRBJ2-6, with D perhaps matching TRBD1 or TRBD2 (6 bases each). Between the trimmed V and J ends, which lost 4 bases and 1 base, there was a span of 12 bases. Per germline, CDR1 SGHRS and CDR2 YFSETQ. The CDR3 covers 16 residues. CDR3 DNA sequence: TGCGCCAGCAGCCCGAAGGGGGGTTCTGGGGCCAACGTCCTGACTTTC. This translates into CASSPKGGSGANVLTF.

The chain has TRBV5-1 and TRBJ1-2; 8 bases align to TRBD1. The V gene's germline CDR1 is SGHRS and CDR2 YFSETQ. There are 14 residues in the CDR3. The V segment lost 4 bases and the J segment 5 bases; nucleotides outside the gene matches: 7. This CDR3 is CASSPGTGGYGYTF. CDR3 bases: TGCGCCAGCAGCCCAGGGACAGGAGGGTATGGCTACACCTTC.

This clone was counted only a few times. This chain joins TRBV13 and TRBJ1-1; 7 nucleotides align to TRBD1. Germline V gene data show CDR1 as PRHDT and CDR2 as FYEKMQ (reference sequence). The CDR3 runs to 15 residues. The ends lost 5 bases at V and 3 bases at J; junction bases unmatched: 9. The CDR3: CASSVPWQGDTEAFF. CDR3 nucleotide sequence: TGTGCCAGCAGCGTCCCGTGGCAGGGGGACACTGAAGCTTTCTTT. Drawing the rest from reference TRBV13 and TRBJ1-1, the complete variable domain is AAGVIQSPRHLIKEKRETATLKCYPIPRHDTVYWYQQGPGQDPQFLISFYEKMQSDKGSIPDRFSAQQFSDYHSELNMSSLELGDSALYFCASSVPWQGDTEAFFGQGTRLTVV.

V gene TRBV19 combines with J gene TRBJ1-1; D is uncertain. This CDR3 comprises 14 residues. The V end was cut by 3 bases, the J end by 0 bases, with 8 bases between. Germline loops: CDR1 LNHDA, CDR2 SQIVND (reference sequence). DNA of the CDR3: TGTGCCAGTAGTATCGTCAGACTGAACACTGAAGCTTTCTTT. It encodes CASSIVRLNTEAFF.

The chain joins TRBV5-4 to TRBJ2-5; no firm D call. Per the germline V gene, CDR1 is SGHNT and CDR2 is YYREEE (reference sequence). The ends were cut back, 0 bases at V and 1 base at J, with 10 bases in the middle. The CDR3 spans 15 residues. The CDR3 DNA sequence: TGTGCCAGCAGCTTGGAGCAGCTGGGCCAAGAGACCCAGTACTTC. It yields the protein CASSLEQLGQETQYF.

This chain connects TRBV5-1 to TRBJ2-5; perhaps TRBD1 as D (5 bases). The CDR3 is 14 residues long. Trimming removed 4 bases from V and 6 bases from J, with 16 bases in between. Per germline, CDR1 SGHRS and CDR2 YFSETQ. CDR3 nucleotide sequence: TGCGCCAGCAGCCCTCTTCTTCAGGGCAAGACCCAGTACTTC. Its protein is CASSPLLQGKTQYF.

This chain connects TRBV19 to TRBJ2-3; D is uncertain. The germline V gene has CDR1 LNHDA and CDR2 SQIVND (reference sequence). CDR3 length: 13 residues. Trimming pared 3 bases from V and 2 bases from J, leaving 6 bases between. The CDR3 here is CASSMSDTDTQYF. In DNA form, the CDR3 reads TGTGCCAGTAGTATGTCGGACACAGATACGCAGTATTTT.

This chain uses TRBV2 with TRBJ1-2; D not resolved. The CDR3 runs to 14 residues. V lost 7 bases and J 5 bases, leaving 17 bases between the germline ends. CDR1 SNHLY and CDR2 FYNNEI come from the germline V gene. CDR3 in amino acids: CASNPLWASYGYTF. As DNA, the CDR3 is TGTGCCAGCAACCCCCTATGGGCCAGTTATGGCTACACCTTC.

This chain joins TRBV7-9 and TRBJ2-7; 8 positions match TRBD2. CDR1 and CDR2 from the germline V gene are SEHNR and FQNEAQ (reference sequence). V shed 1 base, J shed 4 bases, and the junction held 6 bases outside the gene matches. The CDR3 runs 15 residues. The CDR3 DNA follows: TGTGCCAGCAGCTTAGATTCGGGAGGGGATTACGAGCAGTACTTC. Residues: CASSLDSGGDYEQYF.

The rearrangement links TRBV6-5 to TRBJ2-7; D not certain. The CDR3 has 13 residues. The V end lost 7 bases, the J end lost 3 bases, and 13 bases lay between the germline ends. The V gene's germline CDR1 is MNHEY and CDR2 SVGAGI. In DNA, the CDR3 is TGTGCCAGCACCTCTCCCCCAGGCTACGAGCAGTACTTC. This gives the protein CASTSPPGYEQYF.

This clone was picked up a small number of times. V and J are TRBV11-2 and TRBJ2-1; TRBD2 is a possible D gene (5 bases). The V end was cut by 6 bases, the J end by 0 bases, with 6 bases between. CDR3 length: 13 amino acids. In germline, CDR1 is SGHAT, CDR2 FQNNGV. The CDR3 protein is CASSSDSYNEQFF. The CDR3 DNA follows: TGTGCCAGCAGTAGCGACTCCTACAATGAGCAGTTCTTC. The full variable domain, completed using reference TRBV11-2 and TRBJ2-1, is EAGVAQSPRYKIIEKRQSVAFWCNPISGHATLYWYQQILGQGPKLLIQFQNNGVVDDSQLPKDRFSAERLKGVDSTLKIQPAKLEDSAVYLCASSSDSYNEQFFGPGTRLTVL.